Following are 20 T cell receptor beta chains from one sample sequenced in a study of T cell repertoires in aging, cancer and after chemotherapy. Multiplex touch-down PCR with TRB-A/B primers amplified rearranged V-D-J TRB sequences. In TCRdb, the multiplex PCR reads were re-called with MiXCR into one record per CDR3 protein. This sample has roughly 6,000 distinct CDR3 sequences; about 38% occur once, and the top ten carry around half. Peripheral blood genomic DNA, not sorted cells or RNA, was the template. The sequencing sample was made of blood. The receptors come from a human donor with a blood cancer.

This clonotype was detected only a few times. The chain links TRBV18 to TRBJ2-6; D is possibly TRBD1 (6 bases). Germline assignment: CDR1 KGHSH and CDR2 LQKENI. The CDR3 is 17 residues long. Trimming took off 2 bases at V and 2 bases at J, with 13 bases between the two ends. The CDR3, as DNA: TGTGCCAGCTCACCAGTCGACAGGTCGACTGGGGCCAACGTCCTGACTTTC. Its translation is CASSPVDRSTGANVLTF.

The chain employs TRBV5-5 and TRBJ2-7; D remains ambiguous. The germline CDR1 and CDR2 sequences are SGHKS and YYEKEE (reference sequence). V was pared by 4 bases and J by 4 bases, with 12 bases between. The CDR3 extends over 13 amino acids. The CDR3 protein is CASSNAVVYEQYF. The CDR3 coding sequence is TGTGCCAGCAGCAACGCGGTGGTTTACGAGCAGTACTTC.

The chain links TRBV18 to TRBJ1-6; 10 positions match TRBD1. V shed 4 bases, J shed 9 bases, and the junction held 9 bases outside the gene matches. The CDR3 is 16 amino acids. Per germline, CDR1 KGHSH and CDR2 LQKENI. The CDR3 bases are TGTGCCAGCTCACAGCTGACAGGGGGCTCTAGTTCACCCCTCCACTTT. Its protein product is CASSQLTGGSSSPLHF.

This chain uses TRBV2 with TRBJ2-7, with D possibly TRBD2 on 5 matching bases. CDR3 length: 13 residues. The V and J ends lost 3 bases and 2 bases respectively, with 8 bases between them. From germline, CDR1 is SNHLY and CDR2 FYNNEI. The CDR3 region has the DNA TGTGCCAGCAGTGACGAAGCGGCCTACGAGCAGTACTTC. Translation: CASSDEAAYEQYF.

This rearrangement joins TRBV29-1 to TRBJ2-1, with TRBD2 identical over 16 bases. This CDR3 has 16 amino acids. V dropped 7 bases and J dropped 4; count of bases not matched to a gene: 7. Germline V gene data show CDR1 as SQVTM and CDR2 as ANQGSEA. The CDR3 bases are TGCAGCGCATCGGGACTAGCGGGAGGGCCTTACAATGAGCAGTTCTTC. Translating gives CSASGLAGGPYNEQFF.

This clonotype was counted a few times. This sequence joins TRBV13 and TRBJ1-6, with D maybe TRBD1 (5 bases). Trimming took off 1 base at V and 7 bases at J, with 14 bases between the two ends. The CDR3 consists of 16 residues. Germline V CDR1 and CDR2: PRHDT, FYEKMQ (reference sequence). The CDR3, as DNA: TGTGCCAGCAGCTTAGAGAGGGGTCGGTCCAATTCACCCCTCCACTTT. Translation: CASSLERGRSNSPLHF.

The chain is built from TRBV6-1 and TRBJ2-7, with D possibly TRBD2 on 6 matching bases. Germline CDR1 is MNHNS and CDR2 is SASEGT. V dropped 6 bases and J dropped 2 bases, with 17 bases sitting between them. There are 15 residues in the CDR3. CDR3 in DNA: TGTGCCAGCAGGACCGGGACTCTTGGGCCCTACGAGCAGTACTTC. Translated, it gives CASRTGTLGPYEQYF.

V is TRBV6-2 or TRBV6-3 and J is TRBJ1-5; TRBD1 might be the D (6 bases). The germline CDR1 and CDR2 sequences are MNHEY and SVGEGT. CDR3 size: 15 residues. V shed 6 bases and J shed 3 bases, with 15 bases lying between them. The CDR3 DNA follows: TGTGCCAGCAGCAGGGCAGGGGTTTACAATCAGCCCCAGCATTTT. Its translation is CASSRAGVYNQPQHF.

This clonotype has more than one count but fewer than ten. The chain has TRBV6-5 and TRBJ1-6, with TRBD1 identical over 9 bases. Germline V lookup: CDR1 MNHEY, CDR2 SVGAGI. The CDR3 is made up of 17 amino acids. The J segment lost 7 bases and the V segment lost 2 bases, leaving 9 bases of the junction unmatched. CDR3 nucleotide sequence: TGTGCCAGCAGTTACACCCTTGGACAGGGGCACAATTCACCCCTCCACTTT. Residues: CASSYTLGQGHNSPLHF.

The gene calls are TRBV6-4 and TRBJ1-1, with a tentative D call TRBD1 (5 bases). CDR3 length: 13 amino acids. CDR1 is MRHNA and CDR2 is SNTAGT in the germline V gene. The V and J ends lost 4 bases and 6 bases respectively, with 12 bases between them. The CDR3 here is CASSVTLQAEAFF. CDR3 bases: TGTGCCAGCAGTGTGACTCTACAGGCTGAAGCTTTCTTT.

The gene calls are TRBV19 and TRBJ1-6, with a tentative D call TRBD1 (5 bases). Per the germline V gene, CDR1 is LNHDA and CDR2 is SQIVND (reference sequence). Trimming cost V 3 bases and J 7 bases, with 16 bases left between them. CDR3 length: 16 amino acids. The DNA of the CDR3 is TGTGCCAGTAGTATTGGCCCGGGGCAGGTGAATTCACCCCTCCACTTT. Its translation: CASSIGPGQVNSPLHF.

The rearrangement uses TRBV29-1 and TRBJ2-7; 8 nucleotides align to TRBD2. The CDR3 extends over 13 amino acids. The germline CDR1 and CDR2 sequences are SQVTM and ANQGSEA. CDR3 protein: CSAPRTSSYEQYF. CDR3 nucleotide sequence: TGCAGTGCTCCCCGGACTAGCAGCTACGAGCAGTACTTC.

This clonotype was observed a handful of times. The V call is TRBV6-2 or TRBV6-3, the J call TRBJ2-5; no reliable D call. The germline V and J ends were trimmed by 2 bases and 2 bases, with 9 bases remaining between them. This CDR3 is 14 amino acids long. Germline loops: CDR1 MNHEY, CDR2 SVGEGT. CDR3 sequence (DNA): TGTGCCAGCAGTTACGTTCAGGTACAAGAGACCCAGTACTTC. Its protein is CASSYVQVQETQYF.

CDR3 DNA sequence: TGCGCCAGCACCCCCTCAAGCTCCTACAATGAGCAGTTCTTC. Encoded protein: CASTPSSSYNEQFF. This rearrangement joins TRBV5-1 to TRBJ2-1; D gene ambiguous. This CDR3 spans 14 amino acids. Trimming removed 6 bases at V and 0 bases at J, with 10 bases between. Germline CDR1 and CDR2: SGHRS and YFSETQ.

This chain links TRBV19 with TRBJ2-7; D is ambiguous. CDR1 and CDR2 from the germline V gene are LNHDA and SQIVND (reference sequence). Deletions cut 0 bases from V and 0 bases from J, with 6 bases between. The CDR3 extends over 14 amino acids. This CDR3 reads CASSIEHRSYEQYF. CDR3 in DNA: TGTGCCAGTAGTATAGAACATCGCTCCTACGAGCAGTACTTC.

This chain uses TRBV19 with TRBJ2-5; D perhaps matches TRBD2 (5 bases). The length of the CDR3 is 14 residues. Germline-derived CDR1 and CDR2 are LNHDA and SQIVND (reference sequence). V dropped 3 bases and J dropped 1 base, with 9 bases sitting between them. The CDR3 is CASSMGGSQETQYF. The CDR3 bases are TGTGCCAGTAGTATGGGTGGGAGCCAAGAGACCCAGTACTTC.

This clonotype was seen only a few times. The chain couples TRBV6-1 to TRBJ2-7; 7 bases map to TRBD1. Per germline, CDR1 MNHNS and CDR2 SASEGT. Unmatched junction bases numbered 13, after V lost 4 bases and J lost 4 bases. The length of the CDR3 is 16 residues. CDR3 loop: CASSGTRQGRLYEQYF. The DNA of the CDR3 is TGTGCCAGCAGTGGGACGCGACAGGGTAGACTATACGAGCAGTACTTC.

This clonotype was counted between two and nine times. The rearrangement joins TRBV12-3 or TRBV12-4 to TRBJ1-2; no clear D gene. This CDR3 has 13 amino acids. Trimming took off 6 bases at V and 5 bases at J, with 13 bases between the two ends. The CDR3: CASSGQSEYGYTF. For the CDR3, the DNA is TGTGCCAGCAGCGGGCAGTCGGAGTATGGCTACACCTTC.

CDR3 region: CASSFLGQPSTIYF. CDR3 coding DNA: TGTGCCAGCAGTTTCCTCGGACAGCCAAGCACCATATATTTT. V usage is TRBV27 and J usage is TRBJ1-3, with a tentative D call TRBD1 (6 bases). Trimming pared 3 bases from V and 9 bases from J, leaving 15 bases between. CDR1 MNHEY and CDR2 SMNVEV come from the germline V gene (reference sequence). This CDR3 is built from 14 residues.

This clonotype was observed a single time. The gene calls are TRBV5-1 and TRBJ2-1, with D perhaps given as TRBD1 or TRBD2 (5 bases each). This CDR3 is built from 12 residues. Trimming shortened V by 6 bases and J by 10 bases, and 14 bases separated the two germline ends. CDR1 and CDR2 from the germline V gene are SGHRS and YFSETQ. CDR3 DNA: TGCGCCAGCACCTCCCCACGGGACGAGCAGTTCTTC. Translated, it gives CASTSPRDEQFF.